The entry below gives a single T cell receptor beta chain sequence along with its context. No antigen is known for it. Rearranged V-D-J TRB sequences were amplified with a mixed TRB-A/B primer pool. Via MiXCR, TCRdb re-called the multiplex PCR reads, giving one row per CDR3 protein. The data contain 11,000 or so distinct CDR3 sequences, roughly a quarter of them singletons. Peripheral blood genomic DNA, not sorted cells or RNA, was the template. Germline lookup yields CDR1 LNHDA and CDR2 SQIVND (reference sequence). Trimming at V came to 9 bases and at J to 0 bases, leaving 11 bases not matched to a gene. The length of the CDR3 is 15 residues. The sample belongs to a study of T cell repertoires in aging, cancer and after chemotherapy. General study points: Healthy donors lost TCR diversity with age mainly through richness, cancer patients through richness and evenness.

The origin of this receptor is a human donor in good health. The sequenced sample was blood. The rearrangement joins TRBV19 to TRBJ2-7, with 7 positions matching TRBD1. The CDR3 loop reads CASSAPRQGSYEQYF. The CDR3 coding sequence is TGTGCCAGCAGTGCTCCGAGACAGGGCTCCTACGAGCAGTACTTC.